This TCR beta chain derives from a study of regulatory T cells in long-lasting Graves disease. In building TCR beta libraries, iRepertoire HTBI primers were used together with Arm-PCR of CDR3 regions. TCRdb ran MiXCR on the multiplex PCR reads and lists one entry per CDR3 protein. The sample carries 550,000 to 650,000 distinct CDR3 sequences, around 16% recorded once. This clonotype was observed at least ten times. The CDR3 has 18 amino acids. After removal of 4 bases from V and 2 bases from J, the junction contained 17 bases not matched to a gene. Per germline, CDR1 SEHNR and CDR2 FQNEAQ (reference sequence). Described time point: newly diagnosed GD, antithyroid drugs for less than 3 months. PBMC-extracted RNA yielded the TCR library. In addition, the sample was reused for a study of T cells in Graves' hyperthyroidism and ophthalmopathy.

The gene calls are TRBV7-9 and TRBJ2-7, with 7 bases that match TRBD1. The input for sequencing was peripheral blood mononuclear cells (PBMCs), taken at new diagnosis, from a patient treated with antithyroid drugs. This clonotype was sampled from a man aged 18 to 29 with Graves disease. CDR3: CASSSLTWPETGPYEQYF. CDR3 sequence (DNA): TGTGCCAGCAGCTCCCTCACCTGGCCCGAGACAGGGCCCTACGAGCAGTACTTC.